Below, 28 T cell receptor beta chains from the same sample are listed, as sequenced in a study of technical replicates of blood from a few donors. Method: immunoSEQ multiplex PCR; TCRdb's copy keeps in-frame clones and lacks some. The table includes 75,000 to 100,000 clones, 85% to 95% detected once. Sequencing was carried out using T cells isolated from PBMCs. The origin of the receptors is a human donor in good health.

This clone showed up just once. The chain uses TRBV29-1 and TRBJ1-5, with D unclear. The CDR3 length is 13 residues. The germline V gene encodes CDR1 SQVTM and CDR2 ANQGSEA. Trimming took off 4 bases at V and 0 bases at J, with 7 bases between the two ends. CDR3 DNA sequence: TGCAGCGTTGGGTTAGCTAGCAATCAGCCCCAGCATTTT. This sequence encodes CSVGLASNQPQHF.

V gene TRBV13 combines with J gene TRBJ1-4; D possibly corresponds to TRBD1 (5 bases). There are 15 residues in the CDR3. Per the germline V gene, CDR1 is PRHDT and CDR2 is FYEKMQ (reference sequence). Trimming removed 5 bases at V and 6 bases at J, with 16 bases between. This CDR3 is CASSQGVGSDEKLFF. The CDR3 nucleotides are TGTGCCAGCAGCCAAGGGGTGGGTTCGGATGAAAAACTGTTTTTT.

The chain combines TRBV7-9 with TRBJ1-2; the match to TRBD1 covers 8 bases. The CDR3 length is 14 residues. J gave up 3 bases and V 5 bases, and 5 bases lay outside the gene matches. Germline V gene lookup returns CDR1 SEHNR and CDR2 FQNEAQ (reference sequence). The CDR3 loop is CASSRQGIDYGYTF. CDR3 nucleotides: TGTGCCAGCAGCCGACAGGGGATCGACTATGGCTACACCTTC.

This clone was counted once. The chain joins TRBV19 to TRBJ2-7; 9 positions match TRBD1. The CDR3 is 15 amino acids. Germline V gene data show CDR1 as LNHDA and CDR2 as SQIVND (reference sequence). The V gene end was trimmed by 10 bases and the J gene end by 12 bases; junction bases not matched to a gene: 22. The CDR3 DNA reads TGTGCCACCCTTACCCACTTCCGGGACAGGGTAGGTCCGTACTTC. Protein: CATLTHFRDRVGPYF.

The chain links TRBV19 to TRBJ2-6, with D tentatively TRBD1 (6 bases). Looked up from germline, CDR1 is LNHDA and CDR2 is SQIVND (reference sequence). Trimming took 5 bases from V and 2 from J, leaving 10 bases between them. CDR3 length: 15 amino acids. This CDR3 reads CASSPGQPGANVLTF. CDR3 in DNA: TGTGCCAGTAGTCCGGGACAACCTGGGGCCAACGTCCTGACTTTC.

This clone showed up just a few times. The J gene is TRBJ2-5, the V gene TRBV14; D possibly corresponds to TRBD1 (5 bases). This CDR3 is built from 13 residues. Germline V gene sequence: CDR1 SGHDN, CDR2 FVKESK. V lost 6 bases to trimming and J lost 3 bases, with 11 bases between them. This chain's CDR3 is CASRDNQKETQYF. The CDR3 nucleotides are TGTGCCAGCAGGGACAACCAAAAAGAGACCCAGTACTTC.

The V call is TRBV28, the J call TRBJ2-6, with D possibly matching TRBD1 (5 bases). The CDR3 is 18 amino acids. V lost 5 bases to trimming and J lost 2 bases, with 19 bases between them. Germline values: CDR1 MDHEN, CDR2 SYDVKM. For the CDR3, the DNA is TGTGCCAGCAGTGCCTTCTTGGAAGGGGCGACTGGGGCCAACGTCCTGACTTTC. Amino acid sequence: CASSAFLEGATGANVLTF. Based on the CDR3 plus reference TRBV28 and TRBJ2-6, the full variable domain is DVKVTQSSRYLVKRTGEKVFLECVQDMDHENMFWYRQDPGLGLRLIYFSYDVKMKEKGDIPEGYSVSREKKERFSLILESASTNQTSMYLCASSAFLEGATGANVLTFGAGSRLTVL.

The V call is TRBV5-1, the J call TRBJ2-3, with 14 bases that match TRBD2. The CDR3 is made up of 19 amino acids. Germline V CDR1 and CDR2: SGHRS, YFSETQ. V trimming: 2 bases; J trimming: 3 bases; junction bases outside the gene matches: 11. CDR3 in amino acids: CASSLQPGTSGGSTDTQYF. CDR3 nucleotides: TGCGCCAGCAGCTTACAACCCGGGACTAGCGGGGGATCGACAGATACGCAGTATTTT.

V usage is TRBV19 and J usage is TRBJ2-7; a possible D gene is TRBD2 (6 bases). Trimming took off 3 bases at V and 2 bases at J, with 11 bases between the two ends. The germline V gene encodes CDR1 LNHDA and CDR2 SQIVND (reference sequence). CDR3 length equals 14 residues. CDR3 residues: CASSIRGEAYEQYF. The DNA for the CDR3 is TGTGCCAGTAGTATCAGAGGGGAGGCCTACGAGCAGTACTTC.

This chain links TRBV6-6 with TRBJ2-5, with D possibly being TRBD1 (6 bases). The CDR3 has 14 amino acids. CDR1 is MNHNY and CDR2 is SVGAGI in the germline V gene (reference sequence). V was trimmed by 6 bases and J by 5 bases, leaving 16 bases between them. CDR3 region: CASSKDRLGETQYF. Here the CDR3 DNA reads TGTGCCAGCAGCAAGGACAGACTTGGCGAGACCCAGTACTTC.

The sample holds many counts of this clone. The genes are TRBV30 and TRBJ1-2; D is unclear. The V end lost 1 base, the J end lost 6 bases, and 15 bases lay between the germline ends. Germline loops: CDR1 GTSNPN, CDR2 SVGIG (reference sequence). CDR3 length: 14 amino acids. Here the CDR3 reads CAWSDGTRRNGYTF. The CDR3 coding sequence is TGTGCCTGGAGTGATGGTACACGGAGGAATGGCTACACCTTC.

This rearrangement joins TRBV14 to TRBJ2-5, with 7 bases lining up with TRBD2. The length of the CDR3 is 15 residues. V lost 1 base and J lost 5; bases outside the gene matches: 7. Germline CDR1 is SGHDN and CDR2 is FVKESK. CDR3 loop: CASSQGGGSGETQYF. CDR3 DNA: TGTGCCAGCAGCCAAGGGGGGGGAAGTGGCGAGACCCAGTACTTC.

The V and J genes are TRBV7-8 and TRBJ1-1, with TRBD1 identical over 7 bases. Germline V gives CDR1 SGHVS, CDR2 FQNEAQ. The CDR3 is 20 residues long. Trimming took 7 bases from V and 0 from J; bases not matched to a gene: 23. CDR3 bases: TGTGCCAGCACCCTCCCTAGGACAGGCTCTCTTACCCGCATGAACACTGAAGCTTTCTTT. This gives the protein CASTLPRTGSLTRMNTEAFF.

The V call is TRBV7-8, the J call TRBJ1-1; 9 positions agree with TRBD1. V was clipped by 5 bases and J by 7 bases; unmatched bases: 5. Per the germline V gene, CDR1 is SGHVS and CDR2 is FQNEAQ. The CDR3 contains 13 residues. CDR3 loop: CASSGGTGLEAFF. CDR3 coding DNA: TGTGCCAGCAGCGGGGGGACAGGGCTTGAAGCTTTCTTT.

Only one count was recorded for this clone. The chain combines TRBV7-8 with TRBJ2-1; TRBD1 matches 7 bases. The CDR3 runs to 16 residues. The germline gives CDR1 SGHVS, CDR2 FQNEAQ. V lost 4 bases and J lost 5; bases outside the gene matches: 11. This chain's CDR3 is CASSSTRDRRNNEQFF. The CDR3 coding sequence is TGTGCCAGCAGCTCTACTAGGGACAGACGGAACAATGAGCAGTTCTTC.

J is TRBJ1-2 and V is TRBV10-3; tentative D call: TRBD1 (6 bases). Germline V gene data show CDR1 as ENHRY and CDR2 as SYGVKD. Trimming left V 6 bases short and J 6 bases short, with 14 bases between. CDR3 length: 13 residues. CDR3 sequence: CAIRGQHEDGYTF. Here the CDR3 DNA reads TGTGCCATCAGGGGACAACACGAAGATGGCTACACCTTC.

The CDR3 loop reads CSVEGRQYETQYF. DNA for the CDR3: TGCAGCGTTGAAGGGAGGCAATATGAGACCCAGTACTTC. The V and J genes are TRBV29-1 and TRBJ2-5; possibly TRBD2 for D (5 bases). The CDR3 has 13 residues. CDR1 is SQVTM, CDR2 ANQGSEA, per germline. Trimming cost V 1 base and J 5 bases, with 11 bases left between them.

Only one count was recorded for this clone. The chain combines TRBV19 with TRBJ2-4; D remains ambiguous. Trimming removed 8 bases from V and 5 bases from J, with 22 bases in between. The CDR3 has 16 amino acids. The germline gives CDR1 LNHDA, CDR2 SQIVND (reference sequence). Here the CDR3 reads CASAPRSSLLENIQYF. The CDR3 nucleotides read TGTGCCAGTGCCCCGAGGAGTAGCCTCCTTGAAAACATTCAGTACTTC.

This sequence joins TRBV27 and TRBJ2-1; no definite D call. V was shortened by 2 bases and J by 5 bases, with 4 bases between the two germline ends. The CDR3 sequence is 12 residues long. The germline CDR1 and CDR2 sequences are MNHEY and SMNVEV (reference sequence). CDR3 residues: CASSLLNNEQFF. The CDR3 nucleotides read TGTGCCAGCAGTTTACTTAACAATGAGCAGTTCTTC.

Only one count was recorded for this clone. The gene calls are TRBV5-1 and TRBJ2-7; 7 bases fit TRBD2. The CDR3 length is 15 residues. Germline V gene lookup returns CDR1 SGHRS and CDR2 YFSETQ. The V gene end was trimmed by 0 bases and the J gene end by 5 bases; junction bases not matched to a gene: 8. The CDR3 DNA follows: TGCGCCAGCAGCTTGGATGGCGGGAGTTTCGACGAGCAGTACTTC. Translation gives CASSLDGGSFDEQYF.

The V gene is TRBV5-1, the J gene TRBJ1-6; D not resolved. CDR1 and CDR2 from the germline V gene are SGHRS and YFSETQ. Deletions cut 10 bases from V and 0 bases from J, with 8 bases between. CDR3 size: 13 residues. In nucleotides, the CDR3 is TGCGCCGCGAGGAGCTCCTATAATTCACCCCTCCACTTT. Translation gives CAARSSYNSPLHF.

This chain connects TRBV27 to TRBJ2-7, with 15 bases that match TRBD2. The ends lost 5 bases at V and 7 bases at J; junction bases unmatched: 9. The germline V gene encodes CDR1 MNHEY and CDR2 SMNVEV (reference sequence). The CDR3 is 16 amino acids. CDR3 coding DNA: TGTGCCAGCAGTCCGTGGACTAGCGGGAGGGCTCTAGAGCAGTACTTC. Its translation: CASSPWTSGRALEQYF.

The chain joins TRBV7-2 to TRBJ2-5; TRBD2 is a possible D gene (5 bases). V was cut by 6 bases and J by 2 bases, with 10 bases left in between. The V gene's germline CDR1 is SGHTA and CDR2 FQGNSA. The CDR3 runs to 13 residues. The CDR3, as DNA: TGTGCCAGCAGATCCGGGGAGCAAGAGACCCAGTACTTC. The encoded protein is CASRSGEQETQYF.

V is TRBV11-2 and J is TRBJ2-7, with 8 bases aligning to TRBD1. CDR1 and CDR2 (germline): SGHAT, FQNNGV. The CDR3 is made up of 15 amino acids. V gave up 6 bases and J gave up 2 bases; unmatched junction bases: 9. In nucleotides, the CDR3 is TGTGCCAGCAGGTTGACAGGGGCCCCCACCTACGAGCAGTACTTC. Its translation is CASRLTGAPTYEQYF.

With respect to this clone: The junction shows a germline mismatch at one end, possibly a read error. V gene TRBV5-1 combines with J gene TRBJ1-2, with TRBD1 as a possible D gene (6 bases). This CDR3 contains 13 residues. CDR1 and CDR2 from the germline V gene are SGHRS and YFSETQ. The CDR3 nucleotides are TGCGCCAGCAAAGAAACAGGGACCTATGGCTACGCCTTC. As protein: CASKETGTYGYAF.

The chain joins TRBV27 to TRBJ2-7; D is possibly TRBD1 (6 bases). The V gene's germline CDR1 is MNHEY and CDR2 SMNVEV (reference sequence). The CDR3 is 15 amino acids. V was pared by 4 bases and J by 3 bases, with 16 bases between. Here the CDR3 DNA reads TGTGCCAGCAGTTCTCCGGACAGACCGAACTACGAGCAGTACTTC. This sequence encodes CASSSPDRPNYEQYF.

CDR3 in amino acids: CASRGQGGFSYNEQFF. CDR3 DNA sequence: TGCGCCAGCAGGGGACAGGGAGGATTCTCCTACAATGAGCAGTTCTTC. This chain joins TRBV5-1 and TRBJ2-1, with 9 bases identical to TRBD1. Germline V lookup: CDR1 SGHRS, CDR2 YFSETQ. J was trimmed by 0 bases and V by 5 bases; bases with no gene match: 6. This CDR3 is 16 amino acids long.

The rearrangement joins TRBV6-5 to TRBJ1-2; D gene unclear. Germline V CDR1 and CDR2: MNHEY, SVGAGI. V was cut by 8 bases and J by 3 bases, with 10 bases left in between. The CDR3 loop spans 12 amino acids. CDR3 sequence reads: CASLTEDYGYTF. The CDR3 nucleotides are TGTGCCAGCTTGACCGAGGACTATGGCTACACCTTC.